This T cell receptor beta chain comes out of a study of blood T cells in healthy people across ages. Broader study findings: Higher diversity and more naive CD4+ cells were features of long-lived donors, compared to aged donors.

Notes on this clonotype: Its antigen is unknown. This sequence may be a read error, since a much larger clone differs from it by one base.

A J-beta primer mix and a sample-barcoded 5' primer were used in a second PCR of roughly 6 to 12 cycles. MiXCR, run by TCRdb on the 5' RACE reads, gives a single entry per CDR3 protein. The table has 650,000 to 1,000,000 distinct CDR3 sequences, around 36% seen once. This CDR3 contains 14 residues. Investigators took about 10 milliliters of peripheral blood from every donor. The sequenced material came from blood. This receptor was identified in a man aged 18 to 30 in good health. The J gene is TRBJ2-3, the V gene TRBV12-3 or TRBV12-4, with a tentative D call TRBD2 (6 bases). CDR3: CASTRHTSTDAQYF. The CDR3 DNA sequence: TGTGCCAGCACCCGTCATACTAGCACAGATGCGCAGTATTTT.